This T cell receptor (beta chain) was recovered during a study of blood T cells in healthy people across ages. Next came a second PCR, run for about 7 to 12 cycles, which used a sample-barcoded 5' primer along with a J-beta primer mix. MiXCR was run by TCRdb on the 5' RACE reads, yielding one entry per CDR3 protein. Seen here are around 990,000 distinct CDR3 sequences, 35% to 40% observed once, and the top ten hold over 10%. This CDR3 has 15 residues. Trimming shortened V by 1 base and J by 10 bases, and 17 bases separated the two germline ends. CDR1 and CDR2 from the germline V gene are LGHNA and YSLEER. General study findings and limits: Estimated diversity, derived from one million T cells, was regarded as an underestimate.

On this clonotype: Its antigen is not identified. A much larger clone lies a single base off, so this may be a read error.

Sequencing was performed on blood. This clonotype was obtained from a man between 18 and 35 years old in good health. The chain uses TRBV4-3 and TRBJ2-1; D not certain. CDR3 residues: CASSQVSSRAYEQFF. DNA of the CDR3: TGCGCCAGCAGCCAAGTGAGCAGTAGAGCCTACGAGCAGTTCTTC.